Listed below are T cell receptor beta chains from one sample, sequenced in a study of cytomegalovirus exposure and HLA in healthy donors. Assay: immunoSEQ multiplex PCR; the TCRdb copy retains only in-frame clones and omits some. This table holds about 160,000 clones, 86% found once. The source material was PBMCs. The receptors stem from a woman younger than 35 in good health and CMV-seronegative. The CDR3 runs from the conserved cysteine through the conserved F or W. The order of the fields is clone size, J gene, D gene, V gene, CDR3 protein, CDR3 DNA. A D gene is named only where the DNA matches it firmly. Clone size is stated in some rows and not others, as once, few, many or a class when expanded.

>NA|TRBJ1-2|NA|TRBV10-3
CAISTKSAGSDGYTF
TGTGCCATCAGTACAAAGTCGGCGGGTAGTGATGGCTACACCTTC
>NA|TRBJ2-3|TRBD2|TRBV6-1
CASSAIAGGSRETSTDTQYF
TGTGCCAGCAGTGCTATAGCGGGGGGGAGCAGGGAGACCTCCACAGATACGCAGTATTTT
>few|TRBJ2-2|NA|TRBV6-5
CASSYSGGTGELFF
TGTGCCAGCAGTTACTCAGGGGGCACCGGGGAGCTGTTTTTT
>NA|TRBJ2-1|NA|TRBV19
CASSMWGYEQFF
TGTGCCAGTAGTATGTGGGGCTACGAGCAGTTCTTC
>NA|TRBJ2-5|TRBD1|TRBV19
CASSIGTGLQETQYF
TGTGCCAGTAGTATCGGGACAGGGTTACAAGAGACCCAGTACTTC
>NA|TRBJ2-3|NA|TRBV19
CASTWRSTDTQYF
TGTGCCAGTACTTGGAGGTCCACAGATACGCAGTATTTT
>few|TRBJ1-1|NA|TRBV19
CASSARGTIKAFF
TGTGCCAGTAGTGCGCGGGGGACAATCAAAGCTTTCTTT
>NA|TRBJ1-2|TRBD1|TRBV2
CASSESQGEYGYTF
TGTGCCAGCAGTGAAAGCCAGGGGGAATATGGCTACACCTTC
>once|TRBJ2-1|NA|TRBV28
CALAPAVLSYNEQFF
TGTGCCCTGGCGCCAGCGGTCCTCTCCTACAATGAGCAGTTCTTC
>NA|TRBJ1-1|TRBD1|TRBV5-1
CASSLGQGFLNTEAFF
TGCGCCAGCAGTCTTGGACAGGGGTTCTTGAACACTGAAGCTTTCTTT
>NA|TRBJ2-3|TRBD2|TRBV9
CASSREGTGNTQYF
TGTGCCAGCAGCCGGGAGGGAACGGGGAATACGCAGTATTTT
>few|TRBJ1-2|TRBD1|TRBV30
CAWSDDRDGYTF
TGTGCCTGGAGTGACGACAGGGACGGCTACACCTTC
>NA|TRBJ2-7|NA|TRBV6-4
CASSDSRQHSYYGTYEQYF
TGTGCCAGCAGTGACTCGAGACAGCACTCTTATTATGGGACCTACGAGCAGTACTTC
>once|TRBJ1-1|NA|TRBV7-9
CASSRYTEAFF
TGTGCCAGCAGCCGTTACACTGAAGCTTTCTTT
>NA|TRBJ2-7|NA|TRBV19
CASSIEDSYEQYF
TGTGCCAGTAGTATAGAAGACAGCTACGAGCAGTACTTC
>NA|TRBJ2-3|NA|TRBV7-6
CASSSPGSGSYSTDTQYF
TGTGCCAGCAGCTCCCCGGGTAGCGGATCCTACAGCACAGATACGCAGTATTTT
>NA|TRBJ2-5|NA|TRBV28
CASSFGWGDQETQYF
TGTGCCAGCAGTTTCGGCTGGGGGGACCAAGAGACCCAGTACTTC
>NA|TRBJ2-1|TRBD2|TRBV7-9
CASSRAGGYNEQFF
TGTGCCAGCAGCCGGGCGGGAGGGTACAATGAGCAGTTCTTC
>NA|TRBJ2-3|NA|TRBV5-1
CASSLSGSSSTDTQYF
TGCGCCAGCAGCTTATCAGGCAGTTCTAGCACAGATACGCAGTATTTT
>NA|TRBJ2-7|TRBD2|TRBV5-1
CASSSVAGVAYEQYF
TGCGCCAGCAGCTCCGTAGCGGGGGTCGCCTACGAGCAGTACTTC